This section outlines one T cell receptor beta chain sequence together with its context. The antigen is unknown. CDR3 length: 16 residues. V was trimmed by 2 bases and J by 4 bases, leaving 15 bases between them. CDR1 and CDR2 (germline): SGHNT, YYREEE (reference sequence). The source of the sample is a study of shared clonotypes between healthy human individuals. Study outcomes and limitations: Clonotype sharing among donors was thought likely to change with sequencing depth.

Only in-frame clones appear in the TCRdb table, and some are missing; sequencing was by immunoSEQ multiplex PCR. The sample has 2 million to 3 million clones; over 85% are singletons. The V gene is TRBV5-4, the J gene TRBJ2-2; D gene unclear. This TCR was recovered from a man in his late teens or twenties in good health. Some clones in this sample may be carry-over from other donors' samples. Specimen: naive CD4+ T cells from PBMCs. Stated subset: CD45RA+ positively selected. CDR3 loop: CASSLFRASSTGELFF. The CDR3 DNA reads TGTGCCAGCAGCTTATTTCGAGCAAGCTCCACCGGGGAGCTGTTTTTT.